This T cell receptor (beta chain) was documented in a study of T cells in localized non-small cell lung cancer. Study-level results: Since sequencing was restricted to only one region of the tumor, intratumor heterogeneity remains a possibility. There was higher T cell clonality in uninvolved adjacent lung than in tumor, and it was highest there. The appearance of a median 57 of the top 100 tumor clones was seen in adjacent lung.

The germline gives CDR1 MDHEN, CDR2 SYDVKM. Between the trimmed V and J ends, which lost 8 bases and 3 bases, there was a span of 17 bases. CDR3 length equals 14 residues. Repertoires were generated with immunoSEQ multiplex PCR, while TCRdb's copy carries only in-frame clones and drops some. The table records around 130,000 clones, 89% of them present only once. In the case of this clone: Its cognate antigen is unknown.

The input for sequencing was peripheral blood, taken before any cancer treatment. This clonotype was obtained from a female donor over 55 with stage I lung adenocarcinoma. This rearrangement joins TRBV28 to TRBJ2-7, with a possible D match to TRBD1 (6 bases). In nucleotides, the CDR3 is TGTGCCAGCGCACTGACAGGTGGGGTCTACGAGCAGTACTTC. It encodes CASALTGGVYEQYF.